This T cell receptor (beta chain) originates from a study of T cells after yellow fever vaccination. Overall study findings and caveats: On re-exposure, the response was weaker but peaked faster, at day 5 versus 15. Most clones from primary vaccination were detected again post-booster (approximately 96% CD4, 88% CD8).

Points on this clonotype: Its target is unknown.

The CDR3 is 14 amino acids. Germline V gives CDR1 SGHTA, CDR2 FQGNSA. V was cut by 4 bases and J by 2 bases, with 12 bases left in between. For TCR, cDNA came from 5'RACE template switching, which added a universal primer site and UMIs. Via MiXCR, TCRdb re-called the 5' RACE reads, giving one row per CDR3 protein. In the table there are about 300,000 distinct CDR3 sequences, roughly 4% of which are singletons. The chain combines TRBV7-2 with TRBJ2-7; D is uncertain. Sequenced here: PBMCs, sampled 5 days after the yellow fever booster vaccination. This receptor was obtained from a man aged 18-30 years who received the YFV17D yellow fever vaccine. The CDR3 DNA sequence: TGTGCCAGCAGCTCGTATCTAAGGACCTACGAGCAGTACGTC. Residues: CASSSYLRTYEQYV.